The rows below give T cell receptor beta chains drawn from one sample of a study of a mutant IDH1 vaccine in newly diagnosed glioma. Their antigen targets remain unknown. Repertoires were generated with immunoSEQ multiplex PCR, while TCRdb's copy carries only in-frame clones and drops some. The sample contains just under 70,000 clones, almost 85% of which appear only once. The sample in question was PBMCs, obtained from a glioma patient whose treatment included an IDH1 peptide vaccine. The receptors were gathered from a man younger than 35 with glioma. The conserved cysteine and the conserved F or W are not part of the CDR3 here.

length,V,CDR3
12,TRBV4-3,ASSQESSYNEQF
12,TRBV30,AFHYGTGLGVQY
13,TRBV27,ASSFASGRKNEQF
12,TRBV7-9,ASSPLDGAYGYT
15,TRBV5-1,ASSLGFQGSYSHEQF
12,TRBV10-3,AISIGQGQTEAF
13,TRBV7-6,ASSLGAGINEKLF
16,TRBV5-1,ASSWSGATSGRTDTQY
11,TRBV30,AWTFGGPGELF
11,TRBV6-1,ASNIQGFDGYT
11,TRBV5-1,ASSPPQGYGYT
13,TRBV4-3,ASSQDKVGNTEAF
13,TRBV15,ATSNRGTPTDTQY
14,TRBV4-3,ASSQDPRAGANVLT
12,TRBV10-3,AIRETGGHNEQF
14,TRBV5-1,ASSVVTGTGSYEQY
11,TRBV29-1,SGLRDFTGELF
15,TRBV5-4,ASSSGTSGDITDTQY
14,TRBV28,ASGGRSLIDFYEQY
12,TRBV5-1,ASSWTGENTEAF
16,TRBV7-6,ASSPRPLVGALVYEQY
14,TRBV4-1,ASSLLSSATGNEQF
12,TRBV4-2,ASSQTSGAYEQY
13,TRBV7-9,ASSWVTENTGELF
12,TRBV7-3,ASSSMGVGTEAF
12,TRBV2,ASSGGARASGYT
12,TRBV7-9,ASSFETGGETQY
12,TRBV6-6,ASSYSRQNTEAF
10,TRBV29-1,SVESNQETQY
12,TRBV5-5,ASSLAGTGPFLP
11,TRBV18,ASSPRGYNEQF
14,TRBV7-2,ASSLGGGLAGAQQF
13,TRBV7-9,ASSLAGGRTDTQY
9,TRBV28,ASSLKGGYT
10,TRBV4-2,ASSRENTEAF
10,TRBV14,ASSQGRYEQF
12,TRBV5-6,ASGSGRAGETQY
12,TRBV2,ASSAGAINQPQH
13,TRBV27,ASSLNGGGPSEQY
10,TRBV11-1,ASRTGITEAF
12,TRBV7-7,ASSLAGPGETQY
13,TRBV18,ASSPPAGTNYGYT
14,TRBV7-8,ASSLIGGLGNTEAF
14,TRBV2,ASSERGFSGANVLT
13,TRBV30,AWTRRDRTSITQY
10,TRBV6-6,ASSYVDDGYT
12,TRBV9,ASSPWTSGNEQF